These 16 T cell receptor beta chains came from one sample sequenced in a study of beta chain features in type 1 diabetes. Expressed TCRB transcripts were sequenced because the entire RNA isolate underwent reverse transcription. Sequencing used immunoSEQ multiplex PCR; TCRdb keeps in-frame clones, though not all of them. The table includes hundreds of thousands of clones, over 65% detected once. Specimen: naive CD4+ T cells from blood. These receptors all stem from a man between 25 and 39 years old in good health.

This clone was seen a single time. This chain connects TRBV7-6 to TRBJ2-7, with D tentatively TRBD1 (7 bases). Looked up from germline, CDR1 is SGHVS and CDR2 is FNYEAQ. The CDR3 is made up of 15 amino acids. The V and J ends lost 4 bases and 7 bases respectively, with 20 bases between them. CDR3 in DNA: TGTGCCAGCAGCTCAAGCAGTTATCAGGGGGGAGAGCAGTACTTC. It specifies CASSSSSYQGGEQYF.

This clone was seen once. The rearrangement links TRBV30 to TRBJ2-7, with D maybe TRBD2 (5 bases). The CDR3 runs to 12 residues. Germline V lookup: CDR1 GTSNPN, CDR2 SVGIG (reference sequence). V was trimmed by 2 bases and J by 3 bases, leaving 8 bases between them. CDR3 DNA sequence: TGTGCCTGGAGTCTAGCAGACTACGAGCAGTACTTC. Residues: CAWSLADYEQYF.

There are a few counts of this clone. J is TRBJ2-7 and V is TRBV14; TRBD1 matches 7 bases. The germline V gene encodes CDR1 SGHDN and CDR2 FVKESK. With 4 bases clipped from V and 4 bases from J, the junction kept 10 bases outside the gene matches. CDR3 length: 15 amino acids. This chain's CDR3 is CASSRLGDSEYEQYF. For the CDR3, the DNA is TGTGCCAGCAGCCGACTGGGGGACAGTGAGTACGAGCAGTACTTC.

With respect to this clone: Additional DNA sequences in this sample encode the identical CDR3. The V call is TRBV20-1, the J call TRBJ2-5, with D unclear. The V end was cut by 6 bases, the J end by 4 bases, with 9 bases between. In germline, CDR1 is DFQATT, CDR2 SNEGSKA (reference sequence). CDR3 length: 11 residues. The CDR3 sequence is CSARVGETQYF. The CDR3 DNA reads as TGCAGTGCCCGAGTGGGAGAGACCCAGTACTTC.

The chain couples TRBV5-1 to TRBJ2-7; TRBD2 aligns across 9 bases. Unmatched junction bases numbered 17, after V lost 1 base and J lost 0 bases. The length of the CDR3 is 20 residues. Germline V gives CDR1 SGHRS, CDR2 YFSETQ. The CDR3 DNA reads TGCGCCAGCAGCTTGATACTCCGGACTAGCGAAAAGGGGAGCTCCTACGAGCAGTACTTC. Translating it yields CASSLILRTSEKGSSYEQYF.

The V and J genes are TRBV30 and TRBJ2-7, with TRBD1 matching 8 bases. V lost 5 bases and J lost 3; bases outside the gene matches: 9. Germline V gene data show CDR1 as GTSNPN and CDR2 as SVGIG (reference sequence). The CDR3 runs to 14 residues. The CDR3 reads CAWQSTTGGYEQYF. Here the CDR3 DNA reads TGTGCCTGGCAGTCCACCACAGGGGGCTACGAGCAGTACTTC.

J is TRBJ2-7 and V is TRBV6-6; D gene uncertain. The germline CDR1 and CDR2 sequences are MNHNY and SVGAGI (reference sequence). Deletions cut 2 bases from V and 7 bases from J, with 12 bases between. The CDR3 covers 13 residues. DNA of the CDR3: TGTGCCAGCAGTTACCCCCCCCTGGGGGAGCAGTACTTC. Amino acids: CASSYPPLGEQYF.

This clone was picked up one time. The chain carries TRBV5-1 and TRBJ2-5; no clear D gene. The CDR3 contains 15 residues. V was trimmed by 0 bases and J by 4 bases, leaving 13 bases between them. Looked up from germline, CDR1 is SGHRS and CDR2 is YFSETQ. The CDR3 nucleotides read TGCGCCAGCAGCTTGGTAGAGTCCTTCGGAGAGACCCAGTACTTC. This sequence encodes CASSLVESFGETQYF.

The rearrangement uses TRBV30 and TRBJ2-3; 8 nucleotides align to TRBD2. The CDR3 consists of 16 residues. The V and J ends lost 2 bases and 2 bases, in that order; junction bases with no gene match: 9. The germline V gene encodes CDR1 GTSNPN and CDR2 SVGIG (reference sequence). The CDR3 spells CAWSRSGGAYTDTQYF. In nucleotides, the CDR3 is TGTGCCTGGAGTAGGAGCGGGGGAGCCTACACAGATACGCAGTATTTT.

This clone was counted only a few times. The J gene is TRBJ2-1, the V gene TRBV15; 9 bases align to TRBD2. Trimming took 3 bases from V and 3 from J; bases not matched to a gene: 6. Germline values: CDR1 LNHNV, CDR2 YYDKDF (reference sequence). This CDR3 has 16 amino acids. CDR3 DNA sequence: TGTGCCACCAGCAGGGGAGCGGGAGGAAGCTACAATGAGCAGTTCTTC. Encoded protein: CATSRGAGGSYNEQFF.

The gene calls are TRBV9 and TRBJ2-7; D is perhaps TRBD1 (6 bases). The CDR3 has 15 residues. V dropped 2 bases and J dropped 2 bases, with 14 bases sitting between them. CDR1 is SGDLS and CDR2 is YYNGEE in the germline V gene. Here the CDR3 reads CASSVQGTMAYEQYF. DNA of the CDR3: TGTGCCAGCAGCGTGCAGGGGACAATGGCCTACGAGCAGTACTTC. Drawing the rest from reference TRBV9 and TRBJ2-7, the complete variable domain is DSGVTQTPKHLITATGQRVTLRCSPRSGDLSVYWYQQSLDQGLQFLIQYYNGEERAKGNILERFSAQQFPDLHSELNLSSLELGDSALYFCASSVQGTMAYEQYFGPGTRLTVT.

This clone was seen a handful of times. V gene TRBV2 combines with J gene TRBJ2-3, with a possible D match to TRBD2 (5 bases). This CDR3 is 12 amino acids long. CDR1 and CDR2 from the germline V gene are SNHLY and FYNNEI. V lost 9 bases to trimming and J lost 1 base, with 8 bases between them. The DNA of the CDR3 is TGTGCCAGTGGACTTCGCACAGATACGCAGTATTTT. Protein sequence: CASGLRTDTQYF. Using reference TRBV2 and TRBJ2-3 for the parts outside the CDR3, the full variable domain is EPEVTQTPSHQVTQMGQEVILRCVPISNHLYFYWYRQILGQKVEFLVSFYNNEISEKSEIFDDQFSVERPDGSNFTLKIRSTKLEDSAMYFCASGLRTDTQYFGPGTRLTVL.

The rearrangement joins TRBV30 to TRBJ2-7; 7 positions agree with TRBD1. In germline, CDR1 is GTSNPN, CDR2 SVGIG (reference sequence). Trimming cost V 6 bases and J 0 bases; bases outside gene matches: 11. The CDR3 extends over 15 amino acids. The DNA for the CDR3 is TGTGCCTGTCTGAACAGGGGTCAACTCTCCTACGAGCAGTACTTC. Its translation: CACLNRGQLSYEQYF. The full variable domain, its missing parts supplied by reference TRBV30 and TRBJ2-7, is SQTIHQWPATLVQPVGSPLSLECTVEGTSNPNLYWYRQAAGRGLQLLFYSVGIGQISSEVPQNLSASRPQDRQFILSSKKLLLSDSGFYLCACLNRGQLSYEQYFGPGTRLTVT.

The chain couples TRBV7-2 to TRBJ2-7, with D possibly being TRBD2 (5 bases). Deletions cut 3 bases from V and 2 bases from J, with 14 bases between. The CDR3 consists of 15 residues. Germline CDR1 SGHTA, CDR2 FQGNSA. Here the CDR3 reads CASSFRINGAYEQYF. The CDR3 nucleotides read TGTGCCAGCAGCTTCAGGATTAACGGGGCCTACGAGCAGTACTTC.

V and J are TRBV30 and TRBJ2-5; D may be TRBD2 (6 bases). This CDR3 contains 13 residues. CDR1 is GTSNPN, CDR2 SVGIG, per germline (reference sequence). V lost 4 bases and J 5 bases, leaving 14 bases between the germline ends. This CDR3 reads CAWTTRGSETQYF. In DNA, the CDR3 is TGTGCCTGGACCACACGGGGGTCGGAGACCCAGTACTTC.

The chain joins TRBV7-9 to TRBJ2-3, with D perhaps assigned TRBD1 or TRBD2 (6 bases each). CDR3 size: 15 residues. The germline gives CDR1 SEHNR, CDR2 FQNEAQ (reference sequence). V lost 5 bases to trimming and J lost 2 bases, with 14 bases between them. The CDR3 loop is CASSQGRLATDTQYF. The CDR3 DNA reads TGTGCCAGCAGCCAGGGGAGGTTAGCCACAGATACGCAGTATTTT. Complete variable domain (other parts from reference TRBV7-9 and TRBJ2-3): DTGVSQNPRHKITKRGQNVTFRCDPISEHNRLYWYRQTLGQGPEFLTYFQNEAQLEKSRLLSDRFSAERPKGSFSTLEIQRTEQGDSAMYLCASSQGRLATDTQYFGPGTRLTVL.